Listed here is a single T cell receptor beta chain. Its antigen remains unknown. Germline CDR1 is SGHVS and CDR2 is FNYEAQ. Trimming pared 1 base from V and 2 bases from J, leaving 13 bases between. The CDR3 is 16 amino acids. The data were obtained in a study of early T cells in non-severe SARS-CoV-2 infection. A single record per CDR3 protein comes from TCRdb applying MiXCR to the 5' RACE reads. The sample holds some 75,000 distinct CDR3 sequences, approximately 13% seen once. Overall study results and limits: Anti-spike CD8 responses were favored by VDJdb matching, which missed private and CD4 specificities.

The rearrangement uses TRBV7-6 and TRBJ2-3, with D perhaps TRBD2 (5 bases). The origin of this receptor is an adult who was a healthcare worker with PCR-confirmed SARS-CoV-2 infection or an uninfected control (not recorded which). Sequences were obtained from whole blood. The CDR3, as DNA: TGTGCCAGCAGCTTAGGGACTCGTCGACCCACAGATACGCAGTATTTT. Residues: CASSLGTRRPTDTQYF.